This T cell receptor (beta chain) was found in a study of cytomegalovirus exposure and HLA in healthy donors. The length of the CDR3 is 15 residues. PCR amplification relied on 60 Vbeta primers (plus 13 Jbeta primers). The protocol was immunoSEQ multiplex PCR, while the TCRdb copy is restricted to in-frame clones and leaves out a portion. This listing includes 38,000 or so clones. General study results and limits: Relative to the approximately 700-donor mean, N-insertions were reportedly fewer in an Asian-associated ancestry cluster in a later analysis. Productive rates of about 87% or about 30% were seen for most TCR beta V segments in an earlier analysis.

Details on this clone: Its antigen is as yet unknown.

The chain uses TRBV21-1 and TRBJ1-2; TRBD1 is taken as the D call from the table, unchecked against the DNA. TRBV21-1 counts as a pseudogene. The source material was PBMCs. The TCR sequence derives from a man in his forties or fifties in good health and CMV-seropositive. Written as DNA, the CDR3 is TGTGCCAGCAGCGACAGGGGGTTCGCTAACTATGGCTACACCTTC. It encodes CASSDRGFANYGYTF.